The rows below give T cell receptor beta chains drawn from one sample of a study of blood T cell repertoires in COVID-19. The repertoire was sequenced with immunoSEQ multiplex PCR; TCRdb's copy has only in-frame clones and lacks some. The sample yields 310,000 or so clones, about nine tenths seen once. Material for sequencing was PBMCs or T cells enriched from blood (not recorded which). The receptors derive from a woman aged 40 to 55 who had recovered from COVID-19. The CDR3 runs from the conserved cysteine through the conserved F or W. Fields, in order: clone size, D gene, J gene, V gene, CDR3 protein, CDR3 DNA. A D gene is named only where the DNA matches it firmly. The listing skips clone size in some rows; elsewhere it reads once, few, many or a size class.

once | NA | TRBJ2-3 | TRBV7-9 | CASSPWGDSTDTQYF | TGTGCCAGCAGCCCCTGGGGGGATAGCACAGATACGCAGTATTTT
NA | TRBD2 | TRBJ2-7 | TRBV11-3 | CASSGSEREYEQYF | TGTGCCAGCAGCGGATCCGAGCGGGAATACGAGCAGTACTTC
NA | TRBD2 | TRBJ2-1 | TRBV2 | CASSLGLAVGSEQFF | TGTGCCAGCAGTTTGGGACTAGCGGTGGGGAGTGAGCAGTTCTTC
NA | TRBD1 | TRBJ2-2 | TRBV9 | CASRRTTGGTNTGELFF | TGTGCCAGCAGAAGAACAACAGGGGGTACGAACACCGGGGAGCTGTTTTTT
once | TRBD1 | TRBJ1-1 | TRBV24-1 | CATGQGDTEAFF | TGTGCCACCGGACAGGGGGACACTGAAGCTTTCTTT
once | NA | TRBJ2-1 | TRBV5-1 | CASSSLGANEQFF | TGCGCCAGCAGCTCCCTCGGAGCCAATGAGCAGTTCTTC
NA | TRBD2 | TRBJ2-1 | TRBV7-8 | CASSLNPRTSSHNEQFF | TGTGCCAGCAGCTTAAACCCTAGGACTAGCAGCCACAATGAGCAGTTCTTC
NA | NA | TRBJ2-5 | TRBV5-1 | CASSSGQIQETQYF | TGCGCCAGCAGCTCAGGACAAATTCAAGAGACCCAGTACTTC
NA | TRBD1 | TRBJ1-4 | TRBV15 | CATSRAGGEKLFF | TGTGCCACCAGCAGAGCAGGGGGAGAAAAACTGTTTTTT
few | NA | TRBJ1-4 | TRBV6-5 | CASSPRGDNEKLFF | TGTGCCAGCAGTCCCCGGGGGGATAATGAAAAACTGTTTTTT
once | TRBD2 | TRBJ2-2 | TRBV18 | CASSPRLAGIGELFF | TGTGCCAGCTCACCGAGACTAGCGGGGATCGGGGAGCTGTTTTTT
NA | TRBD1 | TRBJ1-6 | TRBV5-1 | CASSSTGSESPLHF | TGCGCCAGCAGCTCGACAGGGTCAGAGTCACCCCTCCACTTT
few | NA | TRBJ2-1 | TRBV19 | CASRRNRGHNEQFF | TGTGCCAGTCGCCGAAATAGAGGTCACAATGAGCAGTTCTTC
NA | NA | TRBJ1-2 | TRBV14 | CASSQEGRGYGYTF | TGTGCCAGCAGCCAAGAAGGAAGGGGCTATGGCTACACCTTC
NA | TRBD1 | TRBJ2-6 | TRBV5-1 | CATTAGGSFSGANVLTF | TGCGCCACGACCGCAGGGGGCTCTTTCTCTGGGGCCAACGTCCTGACTTTC
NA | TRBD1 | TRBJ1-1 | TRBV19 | CASSITGTGEGNTEAFF | TGTGCCAGTAGTATTACAGGGACAGGGGAAGGGAACACTGAAGCTTTCTTT
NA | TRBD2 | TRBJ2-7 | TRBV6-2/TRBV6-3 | CASSYPISGSRARYEQYF | TGTGCCAGCAGTTATCCCATTAGCGGGAGTCGGGCTCGATACGAGCAGTACTTC
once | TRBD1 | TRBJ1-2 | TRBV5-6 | CASSWDRDYGYTF | TGTGCCAGCTCCTGGGACAGGGACTATGGCTACACCTTC
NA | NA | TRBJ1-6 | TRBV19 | CASSMGSMGAGRSYNSPLHF | TGTGCCAGTAGTATGGGGTCGATGGGTGCGGGACGCTCCTATAATTCACCCCTCCACTTT
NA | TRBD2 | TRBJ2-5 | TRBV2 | CASSPGLAGGEQETQYF | TGTGCCAGCAGCCCGGGTTTAGCGGGGGGGGAACAAGAGACCCAGTACTTC
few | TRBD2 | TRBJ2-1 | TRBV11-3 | CASSLPPGLASNEQFF | TGTGCCAGCAGCTTACCCCCGGGACTAGCGAGCAATGAGCAGTTCTTC
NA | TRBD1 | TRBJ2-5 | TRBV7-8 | CASSPRGWDRVSETQYF | TGTGCCAGCAGCCCGAGAGGCTGGGACAGGGTATCAGAGACCCAGTACTTC
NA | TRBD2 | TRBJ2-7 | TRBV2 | CARRSLAGGPGEQYF | TGTGCCAGGAGGAGCCTAGCGGGAGGGCCGGGGGAGCAGTACTTC
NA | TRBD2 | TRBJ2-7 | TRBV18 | CASSPQRLAVTYEQYF | TGTGCCAGCTCACCACAAAGACTAGCGGTCACTTACGAGCAGTACTTC
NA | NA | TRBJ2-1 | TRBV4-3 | CASSNSETITYNEQFF | TGCGCCAGCAGCAACTCCGAGACTATTACATACAATGAGCAGTTCTTC
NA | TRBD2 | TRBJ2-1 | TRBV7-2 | CASSLAGTISYNEQFF | TGTGCCAGCAGCTTAGCCGGGACTATCTCCTACAATGAGCAGTTCTTC
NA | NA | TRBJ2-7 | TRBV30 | CAWSVDSYEQYF | TGTGCCTGGAGCGTAGACTCCTACGAGCAGTACTTC
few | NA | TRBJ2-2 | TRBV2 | CASSEPPSVDTGELFF | TGTGCCAGCAGTGAACCCCCGTCAGTTGACACCGGGGAGCTGTTTTTT
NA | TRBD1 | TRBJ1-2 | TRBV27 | CASSSGQGGNYGYTF | TGTGCCAGCAGTTCGGGACAGGGGGGAAACTATGGCTACACCTTC
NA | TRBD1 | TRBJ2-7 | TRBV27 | CASSLGTGNYEQYF | TGTGCCAGCAGTTTAGGGACAGGGAACTACGAGCAGTACTTC
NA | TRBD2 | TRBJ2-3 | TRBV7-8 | CASRLLGGLAGPDTQYF | TGTGCCAGCAGGCTCCTAGGAGGACTAGCGGGACCAGATACGCAGTATTTT
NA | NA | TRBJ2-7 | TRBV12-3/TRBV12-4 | CASSLRHEQYF | TGTGCCAGCAGTTTGCGGCACGAGCAGTACTTC
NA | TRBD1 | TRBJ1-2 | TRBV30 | CAWTPLFPGTGIGYTF | TGTGCCTGGACTCCTCTCTTCCCCGGGACAGGGATAGGCTACACCTTC
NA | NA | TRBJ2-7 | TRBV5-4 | CASSYSSYEQYF | TGTGCCAGCAGCTACAGCTCCTACGAGCAGTACTTC
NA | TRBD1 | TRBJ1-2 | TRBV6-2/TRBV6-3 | CASSPWTGPNSDYGYTF | TGTGCCAGCAGTCCCTGGACAGGGCCGAATTCCGACTATGGCTACACCTTC
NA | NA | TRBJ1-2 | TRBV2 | CASGQGQGLRYGYTF | TGTGCCAGCGGCCAAGGGCAGGGGCTACGATATGGCTACACCTTC
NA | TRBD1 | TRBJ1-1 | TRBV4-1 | CASSQDRSGGTEAFF | TGCGCCAGCAGCCAAGACAGGTCAGGGGGCACTGAAGCTTTCTTT
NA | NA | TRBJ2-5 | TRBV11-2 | CASSPGGPTQYF | TGTGCCAGCAGCCCGGGGGGCCCGACCCAGTACTTC
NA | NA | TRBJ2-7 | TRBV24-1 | CATSLRLAGEQYF | TGTGCCACCAGTTTAAGGCTAGCCGGGGAGCAGTACTTC
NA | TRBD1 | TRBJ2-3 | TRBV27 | CASSGGQFHLTDTQYF | TGTGCCAGCAGTGGGGGACAGTTTCATCTCACAGATACGCAGTATTTT
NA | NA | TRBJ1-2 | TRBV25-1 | CASSAGMTYGYTF | TGTGCCAGCAGTGCAGGGATGACCTATGGCTACACCTTC
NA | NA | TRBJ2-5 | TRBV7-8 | CASSFTESQETQYF | TGTGCCAGCAGCTTCACAGAGAGCCAAGAGACCCAGTACTTC
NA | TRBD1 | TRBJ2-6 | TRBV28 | CASSLAGTGGTNVLTF | TGTGCCAGCAGTTTAGCCGGGACAGGGGGGACCAACGTCCTGACTTTC
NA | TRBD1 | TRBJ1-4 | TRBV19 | CASSRGTAGDEKLFF | TGTGCCAGTAGTAGAGGGACAGCGGGCGATGAAAAACTGTTTTTT
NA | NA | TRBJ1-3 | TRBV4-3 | CASSPGAGVGNTIYF | TGCGCCAGCAGCCCCGGCGCGGGGGTTGGAAACACCATATATTTT
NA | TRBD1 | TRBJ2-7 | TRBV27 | CASSPRAGGGREQYF | TGTGCCAGCAGTCCCCGTGCAGGGGGTGGCCGCGAGCAGTACTTC
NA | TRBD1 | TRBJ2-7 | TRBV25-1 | CASRDDRGGSTYEQYF | TGTGCCAGCAGGGACGACAGGGGGGGGAGTACGTACGAGCAGTACTTC